Described below is a single T cell receptor beta chain sequence and its context. Its cognate antigen has yet to be identified. The record has no base qualities; no much larger clone is one base away. Collaborating institutions collected whole blood in K2EDTA tubes following their own protocols. For TCRbeta analysis, collaborators shipped samples in one of three forms: frozen whole blood, isolated PBMCs, or DNA extracted from either of those sample types. The data originate from a study of blood T cell repertoires in COVID-19 (TCRdb year 2020). At the level of the whole study: Collaborator samples came from the United States, Italy and Spain and covered acute and convalescent phases of COVID-19. The prospective study material was composed of cDNA or gDNA derived from T cells, B-cell-depleted T cells, or PBMCs. Deeply sampled blood TCRbeta repertoires from subjects exposed to, actively infected with, or recovered from COVID-19 were included in the dataset. A freely available public database, intended as a resource for researchers studying the immune response to SARS-CoV-2, is where the repertoires were released. Samples were obtained from the ongoing ImmuneRACE study (first 160 participants) and from roughly 1,300 subjects provided by 6 global collaborators. The sample metadata nearly always contained a de-identified subject ID, COVID-19 status, age in years and sex. Where available, HLA class I and class II types were taken from metadata supplied by the sample provider and were not determined by assay-based typing.

As encoded in the germline V gene, CDR1 is KGHSH while CDR2 is LQKENI. The CDR3 sequence holds 17 residues, the cysteine and phenylalanine included. Here the CDR3 DNA is all that survives: 51 bases in frame from base 1. V is pared back by 3 bases and J by 0 bases, with 15 bases lying between the germline termini. The immunoSEQ Assay, a bias-controlled multiplex PCR, was used to amplify TCRbeta CDR3 regions from genomic DNA. The original methods were these. Nucleated cell counts per sample were estimated from amplification of reference gene primers within the assay. To quantify the absolute abundance of each unique TCRbeta CDR3 rearrangement, sequence reads were collapsed and filtered. For each sample, productive Simpson clonality was calculated as the square root of Simpson's diversity index across productive rearrangements. Sourced from immuneACCESS, this table was stored by TCRdb with only in-frame sequences that have V and J called. A share of the clones is absent; for the studies checked, an unresolved V gene accounts for under half, and the remainder has no known explanation. Clone size and V and J calls were adopted from that table, with D and trimming inferred from the DNA. The sample includes approximately 200,000 clones, with approximately 90% observed a single time. About 1.1% of the sample is in the top ten clones.

The study at large found these results: Clinical and demographic metadata were provided uncurated, with the amount varying by source and participant.

Recombination connected TRBV18 to TRBJ1-3, with the identity of the D gene unclear. The sequence came from a man in his thirties or forties with acute or convalescent COVID-19. Sequencing used peripheral blood. The DNA sequence is given as TGTGCCAGCTCACCCAGAAACCTTCCTAGCTCTGGAAACACCATATATTTT. The resulting protein is CASSPRNLPSSGNTIYF.